This TCR beta chain was recorded in a study of T cells in Graves' hyperthyroidism and ophthalmopathy. Overall study results and limits: Ophthalmopathy and stable hyperthyroidism were separated by a 13 V-J model.

This clonotype was counted many times. Its antigen is unidentified. The authors took PBMCs from 10 ml fresh peripheral blood. Germline-derived CDR1 and CDR2 are SQVTM and ANQGSEA. V was pared by 6 bases and J by 7 bases, with 7 bases of the junction left unmatched. The CDR3 runs to 13 residues. Amplified TCR beta CDR3 regions derived from RNA transcripts. The HTBI primer set served for first-round RT-PCR of the TCR CDR3. TCRdb reprocessed the multiplex PCR reads via MiXCR and lists one record per CDR3 protein. The sample includes approximately 220,000 distinct CDR3 sequences, about 18% seen only once; the top ten take approximately 40%.

The chain is built from TRBV29-1 and TRBJ1-5; the match to TRBD1 covers 9 bases. Material for sequencing was blood. The sequence came from a man aged 35 to 55 with Graves' hyperthyroidism. CDR3 residues: CSVGQGIGQPQHF. As DNA, the CDR3 is TGCAGCGTAGGACAGGGGATAGGCCAGCCCCAGCATTTT.